This TCR beta chain was recovered during a study of tumor and adjacent non-tumor tissue in lung cancer. As for the study in general: The patients, 10 or so men and about 5 women, were 31 to 76 with stage I to III disease. Each sample yielded 3.5 million to 4.5 million productive TCRbeta reads on average.

This sample's RNA came from whole unsorted tissue. The normal lung tissue was taken more than 3 cm from the tumor edge. This clonotype appeared many times. Its antigen is still unknown. Study-wide points: Tumor tissue had significantly higher TCR diversity than normal lung.

The germline V gene has CDR1 MDHEN and CDR2 SYDVKM. This CDR3 is built from 14 residues. V dropped 6 bases and J dropped 7 bases, with 13 bases sitting between them. TCRbeta libraries were built with three rounds of nested PCR, modified from ARM-PCR. TCRdb processed the multiplex PCR reads anew with MiXCR; each CDR3 protein has one entry. There are over 80,000 distinct CDR3 sequences in the sample; more than 65% occur only once, and 21% lies in the top ten. This TCR was recovered from a woman in her 50s with non-small cell lung cancer. What was sequenced was distant non-tumor lung tissue. This chain joins TRBV28 and TRBJ1-6, with TRBD1 as a possible D gene (6 bases). This CDR3 reads CASSLDSLNSPLHF. In DNA form, the CDR3 reads TGTGCCAGCAGCCTGGACAGCCTGAATTCACCCCTCCACTTT.